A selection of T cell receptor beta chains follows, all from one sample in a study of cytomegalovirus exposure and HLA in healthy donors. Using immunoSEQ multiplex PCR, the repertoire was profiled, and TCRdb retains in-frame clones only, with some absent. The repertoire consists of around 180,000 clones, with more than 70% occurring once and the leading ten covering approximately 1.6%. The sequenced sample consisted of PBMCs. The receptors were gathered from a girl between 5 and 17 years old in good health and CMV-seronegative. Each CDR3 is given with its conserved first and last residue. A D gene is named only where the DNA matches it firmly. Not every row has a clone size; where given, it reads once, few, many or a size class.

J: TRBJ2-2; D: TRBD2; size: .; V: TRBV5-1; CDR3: CASSLEGLAEYTGELFF; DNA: TGCGCCAGCAGCTTGGAGGGACTAGCGGAGTACACCGGGGAGCTGTTTTTT
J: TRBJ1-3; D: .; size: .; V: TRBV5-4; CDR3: CASSPKPRASGNTIYF; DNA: TGTGCCAGCAGCCCGAAGCCTCGCGCCTCTGGAAACACCATATATTTT
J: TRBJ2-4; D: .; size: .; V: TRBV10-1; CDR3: CASSESSAQGAKNIQYF; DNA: TGCGCCAGCAGTGAGTCGTCGGCCCAGGGGGCCAAAAACATTCAGTACTTC
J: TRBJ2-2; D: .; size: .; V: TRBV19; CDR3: CASTRHLGELFF; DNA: TGTGCCAGTACACGACATCTTGGGGAGCTGTTTTTT
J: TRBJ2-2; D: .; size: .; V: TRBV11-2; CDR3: CASSTQHTGELFF; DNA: TGTGCCAGCAGCACACAGCACACCGGGGAGCTGTTTTTT
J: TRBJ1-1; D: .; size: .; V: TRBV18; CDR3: CASSRDLISGPEAFF; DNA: TGTGCCAGCTCACGGGACTTAATTTCGGGGCCTGAAGCTTTCTTT
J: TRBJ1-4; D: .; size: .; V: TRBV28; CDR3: CASSSIPGTPEGGKLFF; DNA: TGTGCCAGCAGTTCAATCCCGGGGACTCCGGAAGGTGGAAAACTGTTTTTT
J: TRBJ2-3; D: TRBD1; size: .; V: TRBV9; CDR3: CASQGAYSTDTQYF; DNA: TGTGCCAGCCAGGGGGCCTATAGCACAGATACGCAGTATTTT
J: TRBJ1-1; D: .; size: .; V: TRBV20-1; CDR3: CSVPLNTEAFF; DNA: TGCAGTGTCCCTCTGAACACTGAAGCTTTCTTT
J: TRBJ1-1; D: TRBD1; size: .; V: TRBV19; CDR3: CASHPTGWNTEAFF; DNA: TGTGCCAGTCACCCGACAGGGTGGAACACTGAAGCTTTCTTT
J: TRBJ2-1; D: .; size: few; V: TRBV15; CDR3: CATSRGLESYNEQFF; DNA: TGTGCCACCAGCAGAGGGTTGGAGTCCTACAATGAGCAGTTCTTC
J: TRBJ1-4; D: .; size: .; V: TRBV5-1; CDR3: CASSPEGTGSQKLFF; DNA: TGCGCCAGCAGCCCTGAGGGCACCGGGTCACAGAAACTGTTTTTT
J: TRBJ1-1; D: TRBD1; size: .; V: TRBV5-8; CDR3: CASSRPDRAAGEAFF; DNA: TGTGCCAGCAGCCGCCCTGACAGGGCGGCGGGTGAAGCTTTCTTT
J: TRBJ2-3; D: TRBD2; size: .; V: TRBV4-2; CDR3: CASSPQHSGGPRRGTDTQYF; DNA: TGTGCCAGCAGCCCACAACACAGCGGGGGCCCGAGGAGGGGCACAGATACGCAGTATTTT
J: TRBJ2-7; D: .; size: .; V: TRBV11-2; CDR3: CASSLEPDYYEQYF; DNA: TGTGCCAGCAGCTTAGAGCCAGACTACTACGAGCAGTACTTC
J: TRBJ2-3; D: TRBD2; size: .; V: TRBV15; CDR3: CATSRERGGADTQYF; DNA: TGTGCCACCAGCAGAGAACGGGGGGGGGCAGATACGCAGTATTTT